Presented here are 8 T cell receptor beta chains from one specimen sequenced in a study of cytotoxic CD8 clonotypes in ibrutinib-treated CLL. The assay was immunoSEQ multiplex PCR, and TCRdb's table has in-frame clones only and misses some. The table lists around 25,000 clones, 55% to 70% of them singletons, with roughly 51% in the top ten. Sequences were derived from PBMCs, sampled at disease progression, from a patient treated with ibrutinib. These receptor sequences come from a human donor with chronic lymphocytic leukemia.

The chain combines TRBV5-6 with TRBJ1-1; no firm D call. V was cut by 0 bases and J by 6 bases, with 6 bases left in between. The CDR3 is 12 amino acids. The germline CDR1 and CDR2 sequences are SGHDT and YYEEEE. The CDR3 DNA reads TGTGCCAGCAGCTTGGGGGTCTCTGAAGCTTTCTTT. This encodes CASSLGVSEAFF.

The J gene is TRBJ1-2, the V gene TRBV10-3; 7 bases are a match to TRBD1. Trimming took 7 bases from V and 4 from J; bases not matched to a gene: 12. This CDR3 has 15 residues. Germline V gene lookup returns CDR1 ENHRY and CDR2 SYGVKD. The CDR3 region is CAIKKPQGDSYGYTF. The CDR3 DNA is TGTGCCATCAAAAAACCTCAGGGGGACAGCTATGGCTACACCTTC.

CDR3 amino acids: CASSRGPGDQPQHF. In DNA form, the CDR3 reads TGCGCCAGCAGCCGGGGCCCCGGGGATCAGCCCCAGCATTTT. The chain links TRBV10-2 to TRBJ1-5; D possibly corresponds to TRBD1 (5 bases). Germline V lookup: CDR1 WSHSY, CDR2 SAAADI. Trimming cost V 6 bases and J 5 bases, with 14 bases left between them. CDR3 length equals 14 residues.

The rearrangement uses TRBV25-1 and TRBJ2-7; D perhaps matches TRBD1 (5 bases). This CDR3 spans 14 amino acids. The V end lost 3 bases, the J end lost 1 base, and 10 bases lay between the germline ends. Germline-derived CDR1 and CDR2 are MGHDK and SYGVNS. In nucleotides, the CDR3 is TGTGCCAGCAGTGACATGGACACATCCTACGAGCAGTACTTC. Protein: CASSDMDTSYEQYF.

CDR3 sequence: CSDKDRVFGEAFF. DNA for the CDR3: TGCAGCGATAAGGACAGGGTGTTTGGCGAAGCTTTCTTT. The rearrangement uses TRBV29-1 and TRBJ1-1; 8 positions agree with TRBD1. The CDR3 runs 13 residues. Losses at the gene ends were 7 bases for V and 8 bases for J; bases not matched to a gene: 12. Germline loops: CDR1 SQVTM, CDR2 ANQGSEA.

This clone is a singleton in its sample. CDR3 sequence reads: CASSYPAYTEAFF. The CDR3 DNA reads TGTGCCAGCAGTTACCCCGCCTACACTGAAGCTTTCTTT. The chain has TRBV6-6 and TRBJ1-1; D remains unclear. Germline-derived CDR1 and CDR2 are MNHNY and SVGAGI (reference sequence). The V end lost 2 bases, the J end lost 3 bases, and 7 bases lay between the germline ends. This CDR3 is built from 13 residues.

V and J are TRBV19 and TRBJ2-7; D is perhaps TRBD2 (7 bases). Germline CDR1 and CDR2: LNHDA and SQIVND (reference sequence). Trimming stripped 7 bases from V and 2 bases from J, with 18 bases between. CDR3 length: 15 amino acids. CDR3 region: CASTVRGGQTYEQYF. CDR3 in DNA: TGTGCCAGTACCGTGAGGGGGGGCCAGACCTACGAGCAGTACTTC. The full variable domain, in which reference TRBV19 and TRBJ2-7 provide the parts outside the CDR3, is DGGITQSPKYLFRKEGQNVTLSCEQNLNHDAMYWYRQDPGQGLRLIYYSQIVNDFQKGDIAEGYSVSREKKESFPLTVTSAQKNPTAFYLCASTVRGGQTYEQYFGPGTRLTVT.

This clone appeared once. In DNA form, the CDR3 reads TGCGCCAGCAGCCAAGATTCGGGGGGGCTCTATGGCTACACCTTC. Amino acids: CASSQDSGGLYGYTF. The genes are TRBV4-3 and TRBJ1-2, with a tentative D call TRBD1 (6 bases). Germline assignment: CDR1 LGHNA and CDR2 YSLEER. Trimming left V 0 bases short and J 4 bases short, with 12 bases between. The CDR3 covers 15 residues.